A selection of T cell receptor beta chains follows, all from one sample in a study of identical twins. Using its own MiXCR run on the 5' RACE reads, TCRdb lists one record per CDR3 protein. The sample contains 400,000 or so distinct CDR3 sequences, roughly 9% of which appear only once. Sequenced: naive T cells sorted from blood. The receptors here all came from a woman aged 45-65 years in good health. Both conserved end residues are part of each CDR3. The D gene is left open where the match is weak. Size tells how often a clone was seen (once, few, many) or the class of an expanded clone, and some rows leave it out.

CDR3 protein: CASSLGYASAMLGVSSYNEQFF; CDR3 DNA: TGCGCCAGCAGCTTGGGTTACGCTAGCGCCATGCTTGGGGTAAGCTCCTACAATGAGCAGTTCTTC; V gene: TRBV5-1; J gene: TRBJ2-1; clone size: few; D gene: -
CDR3 protein: CASRAGTSEGNEQFF; CDR3 DNA: TGCGCCAGCAGGGCCGGGACTAGCGAGGGCAATGAGCAGTTCTTC; V gene: TRBV5-1; J gene: TRBJ2-1; clone size: few; D gene: TRBD2
CDR3 protein: CSVSDRGGFF; CDR3 DNA: TGCAGCGTTTCGGACAGGGGAGGGTTCTTC; V gene: TRBV29-1; J gene: TRBJ2-1; clone size: many; D gene: TRBD1
CDR3 protein: CATSDPTAGPETQYF; CDR3 DNA: TGTGCCACCAGTGACCCAACCGCTGGGCCAGAGACCCAGTACTTC; V gene: TRBV24-1; J gene: TRBJ2-5; clone size: -; D gene: -
CDR3 protein: CASSLRAGLLDEQYF; CDR3 DNA: TGTGCCAGCAGCTTACGGGCAGGACTACTCGACGAGCAGTACTTC; V gene: TRBV7-8; J gene: TRBJ2-7; clone size: -; D gene: -
CDR3 protein: CSVLPGGLETQYF; CDR3 DNA: TGCAGCGTCCTGCCGGGGGGCTTGGAGACCCAGTACTTC; V gene: TRBV29-1; J gene: TRBJ2-5; clone size: -; D gene: -
CDR3 protein: CASSPDRGQKTQYF; CDR3 DNA: TGTGCCAGCAGCCCCGACAGGGGGCAAAAGACCCAGTACTTC; V gene: TRBV7-2; J gene: TRBJ2-5; clone size: few; D gene: TRBD1
CDR3 protein: CASSPPGRHYGYTF; CDR3 DNA: TGTGCCAGCAGCCCACCGGGGCGTCACTATGGCTACACCTTC; V gene: TRBV27; J gene: TRBJ1-2; clone size: few; D gene: -
CDR3 protein: CASTSGYQETQYF; CDR3 DNA: TGTGCCAGCACCAGCGGCTACCAAGAGACCCAGTACTTC; V gene: TRBV7-2; J gene: TRBJ2-5; clone size: many; D gene: -
CDR3 protein: CASSRDQVYSNQPQHF; CDR3 DNA: TGCGCCAGCAGCCGCGATCAAGTTTATAGCAATCAGCCCCAGCATTTT; V gene: TRBV4-1; J gene: TRBJ1-5; clone size: many; D gene: -
CDR3 protein: CASSLEAGMNTEAFF; CDR3 DNA: TGCGCCAGCAGCTTGGAGGCAGGGATGAACACTGAAGCTTTCTTT; V gene: TRBV5-1; J gene: TRBJ1-1; clone size: few; D gene: -
CDR3 protein: CASSERGQGFGEQFF; CDR3 DNA: TGTGCCAGCAGTGAAAGGGGACAGGGGTTTGGCGAGCAGTTCTTC; V gene: TRBV2; J gene: TRBJ2-1; clone size: -; D gene: TRBD1
CDR3 protein: CSARVVNVNEQFF; CDR3 DNA: TGCAGTGCTAGAGTAGTCAACGTCAATGAGCAGTTCTTC; V gene: TRBV20-1; J gene: TRBJ2-1; clone size: -; D gene: -
CDR3 protein: CASNHRGNNEQFF; CDR3 DNA: TGTGCCAGCAACCACAGGGGGAACAATGAGCAGTTCTTC; V gene: TRBV12-3/TRBV12-4; J gene: TRBJ2-1; clone size: -; D gene: TRBD1
CDR3 protein: CASSLVQGTEAFF; CDR3 DNA: TGTGCCAGCAGCTTGGTACAGGGTACTGAAGCTTTCTTT; V gene: TRBV5-6; J gene: TRBJ1-1; clone size: many; D gene: -
CDR3 protein: CAAGGQADQPQHF; CDR3 DNA: TGCGCCGCGGGGGGACAGGCCGATCAGCCCCAGCATTTT; V gene: TRBV10-1; J gene: TRBJ1-5; clone size: -; D gene: TRBD1
CDR3 protein: CSASMDSGRYEQYF; CDR3 DNA: TGCAGTGCTAGTATGGACAGCGGACGTTACGAGCAGTACTTC; V gene: TRBV20-1; J gene: TRBJ2-7; clone size: many; D gene: -
CDR3 protein: CACSSRLRTQYF; CDR3 DNA: TGTGCCTGCAGCTCTCGACTGAGGACCCAGTACTTC; V gene: TRBV7-9; J gene: TRBJ2-5; clone size: -; D gene: -
CDR3 protein: CASSLQTGDNSPLHF; CDR3 DNA: TGTGCCAGCAGCCTCCAGACAGGGGATAATTCACCCCTCCACTTT; V gene: TRBV12-3/TRBV12-4; J gene: TRBJ1-6; clone size: few; D gene: TRBD1
CDR3 protein: CATSRDPLAGLTYNEQFF; CDR3 DNA: TGTGCCACCAGCAGAGATCCCCTAGCGGGATTAACCTACAATGAGCAGTTCTTC; V gene: TRBV15; J gene: TRBJ2-1; clone size: few; D gene: TRBD2
CDR3 protein: CAGAFAGVEQFF; CDR3 DNA: TGTGCCGGAGCGTTTGCGGGAGTTGAGCAGTTCTTC; V gene: TRBV7-9; J gene: TRBJ2-1; clone size: -; D gene: TRBD2
CDR3 protein: CASSMGDWTYEQYF; CDR3 DNA: TGTGCCAGCAGCATGGGGGACTGGACCTACGAGCAGTACTTC; V gene: TRBV5-6; J gene: TRBJ2-7; clone size: few; D gene: -
CDR3 protein: CSARDRSSGANVLTF; CDR3 DNA: TGCAGTGCTAGAGATCGGAGCTCTGGGGCCAACGTCCTGACTTTC; V gene: TRBV20-1; J gene: TRBJ2-6; clone size: -; D gene: -
CDR3 protein: CASRRGAAYEQYF; CDR3 DNA: TGTGCCAGCAGAAGGGGTGCGGCCTACGAGCAGTACTTC; V gene: TRBV27; J gene: TRBJ2-7; clone size: many; D gene: -
CDR3 protein: CASSLDGRNRHF; CDR3 DNA: TGTGCCAGCAGCTTAGATGGCCGCAACCGGCATTTT; V gene: TRBV11-2; J gene: TRBJ1-5; clone size: many; D gene: -
CDR3 protein: CASRHRASSYEQYF; CDR3 DNA: TGTGCCAGCAGACACAGGGCAAGCTCCTACGAGCAGTACTTC; V gene: TRBV27; J gene: TRBJ2-7; clone size: -; D gene: -
CDR3 protein: CATRGTGGSEAFF; CDR3 DNA: TGTGCCACAAGGGGGACAGGGGGTTCTGAAGCTTTCTTT; V gene: TRBV5-5; J gene: TRBJ1-1; clone size: -; D gene: TRBD1
CDR3 protein: CASSPHPWWDF; CDR3 DNA: TGTGCCAGCAGTCCACACCCCTGGTGGGATTTT; V gene: TRBV6-5; J gene: TRBJ2-3; clone size: many; D gene: -
CDR3 protein: CASSLSGRFENIQYF; CDR3 DNA: TGTGCCAGCAGCTTGTCAGGGAGATTTGAAAACATTCAGTACTTC; V gene: TRBV5-5; J gene: TRBJ2-4; clone size: -; D gene: -
CDR3 protein: CASSPADIAKNIQYF; CDR3 DNA: TGTGCCAGCTCACCAGCAGATATAGCCAAAAACATTCAGTACTTC; V gene: TRBV18; J gene: TRBJ2-4; clone size: few; D gene: -
CDR3 protein: CASSDPWDDRGGNEQFF; CDR3 DNA: TGCGCCAGCAGTGACCCGTGGGATGACAGGGGTGGGAATGAGCAGTTCTTC; V gene: TRBV10-1; J gene: TRBJ2-1; clone size: -; D gene: TRBD1
CDR3 protein: CAWSLTGDQYF; CDR3 DNA: TGTGCCTGGAGTCTCACGGGAGACCAGTACTTC; V gene: TRBV30; J gene: TRBJ2-7; clone size: -; D gene: -
CDR3 protein: CASSSSVTGTAPEKLFF; CDR3 DNA: TGTGCCAGCAGTTCCTCCGTGACCGGGACAGCCCCCGAAAAACTGTTTTTT; V gene: TRBV6-5; J gene: TRBJ1-4; clone size: -; D gene: TRBD1
CDR3 protein: CSVDYYNEQFF; CDR3 DNA: TGCAGCGTTGATTATTACAATGAGCAGTTCTTC; V gene: TRBV29-1; J gene: TRBJ2-1; clone size: few; D gene: -
CDR3 protein: CASREAQGASNQPQHF; CDR3 DNA: TGTGCCAGCAGAGAAGCACAGGGGGCAAGCAATCAGCCCCAGCATTTT; V gene: TRBV6-6; J gene: TRBJ1-5; clone size: -; D gene: TRBD1
CDR3 protein: CASSSLTDTQYF; CDR3 DNA: TGTGCCAGCAGCTCATTAACAGATACGCAGTATTTT; V gene: TRBV6-5; J gene: TRBJ2-3; clone size: many; D gene: -
CDR3 protein: CASSPRSGLAGYNEQFF; CDR3 DNA: TGTGCCAGCAGTCCCCGCTCGGGACTAGCGGGCTACAATGAGCAGTTCTTC; V gene: TRBV6-6; J gene: TRBJ2-1; clone size: few; D gene: TRBD2
CDR3 protein: CASSSGGSGNQPQHF; CDR3 DNA: TGTGCCAGTAGTTCAGGGGGCTCGGGCAATCAGCCCCAGCATTTT; V gene: TRBV19; J gene: TRBJ1-5; clone size: few; D gene: TRBD1
CDR3 protein: CASSTEQGAEAFF; CDR3 DNA: TGCGCCAGCAGCACAGAACAGGGGGCTGAAGCTTTCTTT; V gene: TRBV5-1; J gene: TRBJ1-1; clone size: few; D gene: TRBD1